The clone carrying this T cell receptor (beta chain) was observed a handful of times. Its target is unknown. These data originate in a study of long-term antiretroviral therapy in people with HIV. It was version v3.0 of the immunoSEQ assay that was run at survey level. Per-sample TRB depth target: 40,000-50,000 T-cell genomes. The method was immunoSEQ multiplex PCR; TCRdb's version includes in-frame clones alone and lacks a portion of them. This sample has under 25,000 clones; 86% occur once, and the top ten carry about 4.5%. Overall study results and limits: In the period from about 2004 to 2017, blood was collected, possibly under older ART regimens.

In germline, CDR1 is MNHEY, CDR2 SVGAGI. The CDR3 has 14 residues. The ends lost 6 bases at V and 2 bases at J; junction bases unmatched: 5. Before DNA extraction, about 0.95-10 million cryopreserved PBMC were held in the samples. The sample consisted of unsorted PBMCs, taken 1.3 years after starting antiretroviral therapy. The chain combines TRBV6-5 with TRBJ1-2; TRBD1 agrees at 8 bases. The source is a man in his sixties with HIV. In nucleotides, the CDR3 is TGTGCCAGCAGCCCCCGACAGGGGAACTATGGCTACACCTTC. It codes for CASSPRQGNYGYTF.